Listed here are 17 T cell receptor beta chains from one sample, sequenced in a study of tissue T cells after allogeneic stem cell transplantation. Clones were read by immunoSEQ multiplex PCR, and TCRdb kept only the in-frame ones, dropping some. The sample has 26,000 or so clones, less than 95% seen once. Sequenced material: blood, taken before transplantation. The origin of the receptors is a male donor at least 60 years old who later had graft-versus-host disease after an allogeneic stem cell transplant.

The V gene is TRBV7-9, the J gene TRBJ1-2, with a possible D match to TRBD1 (5 bases). Germline CDR1 SEHNR, CDR2 FQNEAQ (reference sequence). CDR3 length: 14 amino acids. The V gene lost 2 bases and the J gene lost 5 bases, with 12 bases spanning the gap. As DNA, the CDR3 is TGTGCCAGCAGCTTATGGGGGGAGAGTTATGGCTACACCTTC. It codes for CASSLWGESYGYTF.

The chain recombines TRBV19 with TRBJ1-5; D remains ambiguous. V lost 3 bases, J lost 0 bases, and 6 bases lay in between. Germline V gene sequence: CDR1 LNHDA, CDR2 SQIVND (reference sequence). The CDR3 has 14 residues. The CDR3 nucleotides are TGTGCCAGTAGTATTGGGGTTAGCAATCAGCCCCAGCATTTT. Residues: CASSIGVSNQPQHF.

This chain links TRBV5-4 with TRBJ2-1; 9 nucleotides align to TRBD1. The trim removed 5 bases at V and 5 bases at J, leaving 8 bases unmatched. The CDR3 runs to 15 residues. The germline V gene encodes CDR1 SGHNT and CDR2 YYREEE (reference sequence). DNA of the CDR3: TGTGCCAGCAGATCCGGGACAGGGAGAGACAATGAGCAGTTCTTC. Protein: CASRSGTGRDNEQFF.

The chain recombines TRBV2 with TRBJ2-3; unclear D gene. Trimming pared 10 bases from V and 5 bases from J, leaving 7 bases between. The CDR3 sequence is 10 residues long. Per the germline V gene, CDR1 is SNHLY and CDR2 is FYNNEI. The CDR3 nucleotides read TGTGCCACTTCGATAGATACGCAGTATTTT. It codes for CATSIDTQYF.

The gene calls are TRBV24-1 and TRBJ2-5; 11 nucleotides match TRBD1. The CDR3 is 17 residues long. With V trimmed by 0 bases and J by 2 bases, 4 bases remained unmatched. The germline V gene encodes CDR1 KGHDR and CDR2 SFDVKD. CDR3 residues: CATSDLLGDRGQETQYF. CDR3 nucleotide sequence: TGTGCCACCAGTGATTTGCTTGGGGACAGGGGGCAAGAGACCCAGTACTTC.

The chain links TRBV12-5 to TRBJ1-1, with TRBD1 matching over 7 bases. The CDR3 sequence is 15 residues long. Germline CDR1 reads LGHNT; CDR2 reads FRNRAP. J gave up 7 bases and V 6 bases, and 14 bases lay outside the gene matches. The CDR3: CASGPSEGAFGEAFF. The DNA of the CDR3 is TGTGCTAGTGGCCCTTCTGAGGGGGCCTTTGGTGAAGCTTTCTTT.

The gene calls are TRBV5-6 and TRBJ1-2; no definite D call. The CDR3 sequence is 16 residues long. CDR1 is SGHDT, CDR2 YYEEEE, per germline. The V and J ends lost 5 bases and 3 bases respectively, with 20 bases between them. The CDR3 protein is CASSRQQTETHYGYTF. CDR3 DNA: TGTGCCAGCAGTCGCCAACAGACGGAAACCCACTATGGCTACACCTTC.

In DNA form, the CDR3 reads TGCGCCAGCAGCTTGGCCTCCGGGGGATACTCAGATACGCAGTATTTT. Amino acid sequence: CASSLASGGYSDTQYF. The rearrangement joins TRBV5-1 to TRBJ2-3, with D perhaps matching TRBD2 (6 bases). The germline V and J ends were trimmed by 0 bases and 4 bases, with 15 bases remaining between them. CDR3 size: 16 residues. Per germline, CDR1 SGHRS and CDR2 YFSETQ.

The chain couples TRBV5-1 to TRBJ2-5; D uncertain. CDR3 size: 10 residues. Germline CDR1 reads SGHRS; CDR2 reads YFSETQ. CDR3 in DNA: TGCGGGCCCTTTACGGGTGCCCAGTACTTC. Translation: CGPFTGAQYF.

The chain is built from TRBV7-2 and TRBJ2-1; possible D gene TRBD1, 6 bases. Germline V gene lookup returns CDR1 SGHTA and CDR2 FQGNSA. V shed 5 bases and J shed 1 base, with 12 bases lying between them. This CDR3 is 15 amino acids long. CDR3 protein: CASSQTGTSYNEQFF. CDR3 DNA: TGTGCCAGCAGCCAAACCGGGACATCCTACAATGAGCAGTTCTTC. Based on the CDR3 plus reference TRBV7-2 and TRBJ2-1, the full variable domain is GAGVSQSPSNKVTEKGKDVELRCDPISGHTALYWYRQSLGQGLEFLIYFQGNSAPDKSGLPSDRFSAERTGGSVSTLTIQRTQQEDSAVYLCASSQTGTSYNEQFFGPGTRLTVL.

J is TRBJ2-1 and V is TRBV7-9; D is perhaps TRBD1 (5 bases). With 4 bases removed from V and 6 bases from J, the gap between germline ends came to 16 bases. The length of the CDR3 is 15 residues. Per the germline V gene, CDR1 is SEHNR and CDR2 is FQNEAQ (reference sequence). The CDR3 loop is CASSSRQWVGNEQFF. CDR3 sequence (DNA): TGTGCCAGCAGCTCCCGACAGTGGGTGGGCAATGAGCAGTTCTTC.

The rearrangement links TRBV11-2 to TRBJ2-1; TRBD2 aligns across 14 bases. Germline loops: CDR1 SGHAT, CDR2 FQNNGV. Losses at the gene ends were 1 base for V and 9 bases for J; bases not matched to a gene: 5. The CDR3 spans 16 residues. The CDR3 nucleotides read TGTGCCAGCAGCTTAGGACTAGCGGGGGGGCGCGGTGAGCAGTTCTTC. It yields the protein CASSLGLAGGRGEQFF.

The chain recombines TRBV28 with TRBJ2-7, with D possibly matching TRBD1 (5 bases). Trimming left V 4 bases short and J 7 bases short, with 11 bases between. CDR1 is MDHEN, CDR2 SYDVKM, per germline. The CDR3 runs to 12 residues. Here the CDR3 reads CASSSQGREQYF. CDR3 nucleotide sequence: TGTGCCAGCAGTTCGCAGGGTAGAGAGCAGTACTTC.

This chain connects TRBV12-3 or TRBV12-4 to TRBJ1-4, with D hard to call. The CDR3 has 11 residues. V was cut by 6 bases and J by 13 bases, with 12 bases left in between. The DNA for the CDR3 is TGTGCCAGCAGCTCTATGGGCGGACTGTTTTTT. Residues: CASSSMGGLFF.

The V call is TRBV3-1 (or the pseudogene TRBV3-2), the J call TRBJ2-6; D is ambiguous. Germline CDR1 is LGHDT and CDR2 is YNNKEL (reference sequence). The CDR3 loop spans 18 amino acids. Trimming took off 0 bases at V and 0 bases at J, with 12 bases between the two ends. Here the CDR3 reads CASSQDRPISSGANVLTF. CDR3 coding DNA: TGTGCCAGCAGCCAAGACCGGCCAATCTCCTCTGGGGCCAACGTCCTGACTTTC.

The chain couples TRBV4-1 to TRBJ2-5, with TRBD2 as a possible D gene (5 bases). The CDR3 is made up of 12 amino acids. Trimming removed 3 bases at V and 5 bases at J, with 7 bases between. CDR1 and CDR2 from the germline V gene are MGHRA and YSYEKL. CDR3 DNA: TGCGCCAGCAGCCACACGGGGGAGACCCAGTACTTC. Translation: CASSHTGETQYF.

CDR3 sequence reads: CASSSDRANYGYTF. The CDR3 DNA sequence: TGTGCCAGTAGCTCGGACAGGGCTAACTATGGCTACACCTTC. The chain carries TRBV19 and TRBJ1-2, with 8 bases matching TRBD1. The CDR3 runs 14 residues. Per the germline V gene, CDR1 is LNHDA and CDR2 is SQIVND (reference sequence). V shed 6 bases, J shed 0 bases, and the junction held 3 bases outside the gene matches.